This TCR beta chain was identified in a study of shared clonotypes between healthy human individuals. Per the authors' pipeline: ImmunoSEQ only sent back junction sequences with no quality scores, so filtering was done differently. Sequencing was performed with immunoSEQ multiplex PCR; in TCRdb, only in-frame clones are kept and a portion is missing. From that table come the V and J calls and clone size; the DNA was used to work out D and trimming. The sample holds hundreds of thousands of clones, 74% seen once. The CDR3 covers 13 residues. Germline V CDR1 and CDR2: MNHNY, SVGAGI (reference sequence). Trimming took off 7 bases at V and 1 base at J, with 9 bases between the two ends. This clone was seen more than once but under ten times.

The chain recombines TRBV6-6 with TRBJ2-3; unclear D gene. This clonotype was sampled from a woman aged 30 to 39 in good health. The sequenced sample was memory CD4+ T cells sorted from blood. Subset: CD45RA-negative fraction. The CDR3 coding sequence is TGTGCCAGCACCGGAAGACGCACAGATACGCAGTATTTT. Residues: CASTGRRTDTQYF.